The sequence of this T cell receptor beta chain was determined in a study of blood T cell repertoires in COVID-19. The germline gives CDR1 LNHDA, CDR2 SQIVND (reference sequence). Trimming stripped 3 bases from V and 0 bases from J, with 12 bases between. The CDR3 loop spans 15 amino acids. Under the authors' procedure: Amplification from reference gene primers served as the basis for estimated nucleated cell counts. Clones were read by immunoSEQ multiplex PCR, and TCRdb kept only the in-frame ones, dropping some. That table is the source of V, J and clone size, and D and trimming were worked out from the DNA. The table shows roughly 16,000 clones, with around 92% occurring only once.

The chain joins TRBV19 to TRBJ2-7; tentative D call: TRBD2 (6 bases). The sample was peripheral blood. The TCR was taken from a human donor in a cohort sampled during active COVID-19. The CDR3 here is CASSISLGLSYEQYF. As DNA, the CDR3 is TGTGCCAGTAGTATCTCCTTGGGACTCTCCTACGAGCAGTACTTC.